These 20 T cell receptor beta chains were all obtained from the same sample, sequenced in a study of beta chain features in type 1 diabetes. Study-wide results and caveats: All four CD4+ subsets of Type 1 diabetes patients contained TCRB CDR3s that were moderately but significantly shorter.

Their cognate antigens are unknown. Investigators reverse transcribed all isolated RNA, so they sequenced expressed TCRB transcripts. The repertoire was sequenced with immunoSEQ multiplex PCR; TCRdb's copy has only in-frame clones and lacks some. Of a few hundred thousand clones in the sample, 15% were seen once. The specimen sequenced was naive CD4+ T cells from blood. The origin of the receptors is a man between 18 and 35 years old with type 1 diabetes.

The rearrangement links TRBV2 to TRBJ2-3; 9 bases line up with TRBD1. CDR3 size: 16 residues. V dropped 7 bases and J dropped 1; count of bases not matched to a gene: 9. Germline V CDR1 and CDR2: SNHLY, FYNNEI. CDR3 protein: CASTGGQGWGTDTQYF. CDR3 bases: TGTGCCAGCACCGGGGGACAGGGATGGGGCACAGATACGCAGTATTTT.

The chain carries TRBV6-5 and TRBJ1-4; TRBD1 agrees at 10 bases. Germline trimming cut 6 bases from V and 5 bases from J; bases unmatched to any gene: 3. The CDR3 is made up of 14 amino acids. The V gene's germline CDR1 is MNHEY and CDR2 SVGAGI. The CDR3: CASSRDRGNEKLFF. Here the CDR3 DNA reads TGTGCCAGCAGCCGGGACAGGGGAAATGAAAAACTGTTTTTT.

The sample holds a few counts of this clone. CDR3 sequence (DNA): TGTGCCTGGAGTGCCGAACCAGGGGGCCCGCCGGCCGCTTTCTTT. Translating gives CAWSAEPGGPPAAFF. The chain joins TRBV30 to TRBJ1-1; TRBD1 matches 8 bases. CDR3 size: 15 residues. J was trimmed by 11 bases and V by 1 base; bases with no gene match: 15. Germline lookup yields CDR1 GTSNPN and CDR2 SVGIG (reference sequence).

In its sample, this clone was seen a few times. The chain combines TRBV7-9 with TRBJ2-7, with a tentative D call TRBD2 (6 bases). Germline V gene sequence: CDR1 SEHNR, CDR2 FQNEAQ (reference sequence). The V end lost 1 base, the J end lost 2 bases, and 21 bases lay between the germline ends. The CDR3 extends over 18 amino acids. Written as DNA, the CDR3 is TGTGCCAGCAGCTTAGGCCGGCGACGCGGGAAACTCACCTACGAGCAGTACTTC. Amino acids: CASSLGRRRGKLTYEQYF.

The V gene is TRBV30, the J gene TRBJ2-2, with 8 bases aligning to TRBD1. This CDR3 spans 14 amino acids. V lost 4 bases to trimming and J lost 7 bases; unmatched junction nucleotides: 8. Germline V gene sequence: CDR1 GTSNPN, CDR2 SVGIG (reference sequence). CDR3 bases: TGTGCCTGGAACGGACAGGGTAGGAGCGGGGAGCTGTTTTTT. This codes for CAWNGQGRSGELFF.

This clone was seen more than once but under ten times. This CDR3 reads CASSQTWTGSTDTQYF. In DNA, the CDR3 is TGCGCCAGCAGCCAGACCTGGACTGGTAGCACAGATACGCAGTATTTT. V usage is TRBV4-3 and J usage is TRBJ2-3, with D maybe TRBD2 (5 bases). Germline lookup yields CDR1 LGHNA and CDR2 YSLEER. The CDR3 sequence is 16 residues long. Trimming left V 3 bases short and J 0 bases short, with 13 bases between.

There are a few counts of this clone. This chain uses TRBV6-6 with TRBJ2-1, with 12 bases matching TRBD1. The germline gives CDR1 MNHNY, CDR2 SVGAGI (reference sequence). Trimming at V came to 8 bases and at J to 8 bases, leaving 4 bases not matched to a gene. The length of the CDR3 is 13 residues. Here the CDR3 DNA reads TGTGCCAGCTGGGGGACAGGGGGCCATGAGCAGTTCTTC. It encodes CASWGTGGHEQFF.

This clone was found a few times. The chain recombines TRBV27 with TRBJ2-1, with 15 bases identical to TRBD2. CDR3 length: 17 amino acids. Germline CDR1 reads MNHEY; CDR2 reads SMNVEV (reference sequence). The V segment lost 4 bases and the J segment 7 bases; nucleotides outside the gene matches: 8. CDR3 amino acids: CASSWTSGRAGVNEQFF. DNA for the CDR3: TGTGCCAGCAGTTGGACTAGCGGGAGGGCCGGGGTGAATGAGCAGTTCTTC.

This clone has a handful of counts. The sample holds other DNA sequences that translate to the same CDR3. V usage is TRBV18 and J usage is TRBJ2-1; possibly TRBD2 for D (5 bases). V lost 3 bases and J 6 bases, leaving 6 bases between the germline ends. Germline lookup yields CDR1 KGHSH and CDR2 LQKENI. The length of the CDR3 is 12 residues. The CDR3 nucleotides are TGTGCCAGCTCACCTGGAGGCAATGAGCAGTTCTTC. Encoded protein: CASSPGGNEQFF.

This clone was seen a handful of times. The genes are TRBV7-9 and TRBJ2-1; 9 bases align to TRBD2. Per germline, CDR1 SEHNR and CDR2 FQNEAQ (reference sequence). With 6 bases clipped from V and 1 base from J, the junction kept 10 bases outside the gene matches. This CDR3 has 17 residues. The DNA of the CDR3 is TGTGCCAGCAGGTCCGAGCGGGGGGTGTCGTCCTACAATGAGCAGTTCTTC. As protein: CASRSERGVSSYNEQFF. Full variable domain (outside the CDR3, taken from reference TRBV7-9 and TRBJ2-1): DTGVSQNPRHKITKRGQNVTFRCDPISEHNRLYWYRQTLGQGPEFLTYFQNEAQLEKSRLLSDRFSAERPKGSFSTLEIQRTEQGDSAMYLCASRSERGVSSYNEQFFGPGTRLTVL.

The chain links TRBV6-5 to TRBJ1-5; D unresolved. V lost 2 bases to trimming and J lost 0 bases, with 8 bases between them. The CDR3 is made up of 15 amino acids. Germline V gene sequence: CDR1 MNHEY, CDR2 SVGAGI. The CDR3 DNA reads as TGTGCCAGCAGTTACGGGCAGTATAGCAATCAGCCCCAGCATTTT. Its translation is CASSYGQYSNQPQHF.

This clone turned up a few times. The chain recombines TRBV7-2 with TRBJ2-7, with 8 bases fitting TRBD2. J gave up 2 bases and V 1 base, and 7 bases lay outside the gene matches. CDR1 is SGHTA, CDR2 FQGNSA, per germline. The CDR3 has 16 residues. CDR3 sequence (DNA): TGTGCCAGCAGCTTAGTTTGGAGCGGGAGCCCCTACGAGCAGTACTTC. Translating it yields CASSLVWSGSPYEQYF.

This chain connects TRBV7-2 to TRBJ2-7; tentative D call: TRBD1 (5 bases). CDR3 size: 14 residues. The germline V gene has CDR1 SGHTA and CDR2 FQGNSA. Between the trimmed V and J ends, which lost 1 base and 2 bases, there was a span of 9 bases. The CDR3 sequence: CASSLDQGPYEQYF. The CDR3 DNA is TGTGCCAGCAGCTTAGATCAGGGCCCCTACGAGCAGTACTTC.

This clone was found a few times. The V gene is TRBV29-1, the J gene TRBJ2-7; TRBD2 agrees at 12 bases. Looked up from germline, CDR1 is SQVTM and CDR2 is ANQGSEA. CDR3 length: 14 residues. Trimming removed 4 bases from V and 3 bases from J; junction bases left unmatched: 4. This chain's CDR3 is CSVGTSGIFYEQYF. As DNA, the CDR3 is TGCAGCGTTGGGACTAGCGGGATCTTCTACGAGCAGTACTTC.

The rearrangement uses TRBV28 and TRBJ1-6; perhaps TRBD1 as D (6 bases). V was cut by 6 bases and J by 3 bases, with 15 bases left in between. Germline values: CDR1 MDHEN, CDR2 SYDVKM. The CDR3 contains 16 residues. This CDR3 is CASSYGTLLYNSPLHF. In DNA form, the CDR3 reads TGTGCCAGCAGCTACGGGACACTCCTCTATAATTCACCCCTCCACTTT.

The chain links TRBV4-3 to TRBJ1-2; D might be TRBD1 (5 bases). In germline, CDR1 is LGHNA, CDR2 YSLEER. The CDR3 runs 15 residues. V lost 0 bases and J 4 bases, leaving 12 bases between the germline ends. CDR3 sequence: CASSQDVGRVYGYTF. In DNA, the CDR3 is TGCGCCAGCAGCCAAGATGTCGGCAGGGTCTATGGCTACACCTTC.

The chain uses TRBV5-1 and TRBJ2-3; 11 nucleotides line up with TRBD2. CDR1 is SGHRS and CDR2 is YFSETQ in the germline V gene. The CDR3 covers 18 residues. V lost 1 base and J lost 0; bases outside the gene matches: 7. The CDR3 region is CASSLKARTSGSTDTQYF. In DNA form, the CDR3 reads TGCGCCAGCAGCTTGAAGGCGCGGACTAGCGGGAGCACAGATACGCAGTATTTT.

The DNA for the CDR3 is TGCGCCAGCAGCTTGGGCACAGGGGGAGAGACCCAGTACTTC. The encoded protein is CASSLGTGGETQYF. This chain connects TRBV5-1 to TRBJ2-5; 8 nucleotides agree with TRBD1. Germline V gives CDR1 SGHRS, CDR2 YFSETQ. V lost 0 bases, J lost 4 bases, and 2 bases stayed unmatched. The CDR3 covers 14 residues.

Only a few counts were recorded for this clone. The rearrangement joins TRBV28 to TRBJ2-5; D perhaps matches TRBD2 (6 bases). The germline V and J ends were trimmed by 6 bases and 1 base, with 15 bases remaining between them. Germline values: CDR1 MDHEN, CDR2 SYDVKM. The CDR3 extends over 15 amino acids. CDR3 nucleotides: TGTGCCAGCAGCCCTGGGGGGTCCCCCCAAGAGACCCAGTACTTC. Protein: CASSPGGSPQETQYF.

This rearrangement joins TRBV7-7 to TRBJ1-1; D perhaps matches TRBD1 (6 bases). Trimming left V 5 bases short and J 1 base short, with 8 bases between. Germline-derived CDR1 and CDR2 are SSHAT and FNYEAQ (reference sequence). This CDR3 has 13 amino acids. The CDR3 DNA sequence: TGTGCCAGCAGCGTGGACAGGAACACTGAAGCTTTCTTT. Amino acid sequence: CASSVDRNTEAFF.